These 26 T cell receptor beta chains originate from one sample sequenced in a study of blood T cell repertoires in COVID-19. Some clones are missing from TCRdb's copy, which holds only in-frame ones; the method was immunoSEQ multiplex PCR. The data show roughly 99,000 clones, 79% seen once. Sequences were obtained from peripheral blood. These receptor sequences come from a woman of 80 years or more with active or convalescent COVID-19.

This rearrangement joins TRBV2 to TRBJ1-5; possibly TRBD1 for D (6 bases). In germline, CDR1 is SNHLY, CDR2 FYNNEI. Trimming took 6 bases from V and 4 from J, leaving 16 bases between them. The CDR3 spans 15 residues. The CDR3 sequence is CASRENRAQNQPQHF. The CDR3 DNA reads as TGTGCCAGCAGGGAGAACAGGGCCCAGAATCAGCCCCAGCATTTT.

The chain links TRBV7-9 to TRBJ2-2; no definite D call. The CDR3 totals 12 residues. From germline, CDR1 is SEHNR and CDR2 FQNEAQ (reference sequence). With 5 bases removed from V and 2 bases from J, the gap between germline ends came to 3 bases. CDR3 sequence (DNA): TGTGCCAGCAGCCTAAACACCGGGGAGCTGTTTTTT. Translation gives CASSLNTGELFF.

The chain has TRBV10-3 and TRBJ2-1; 10 nucleotides align to TRBD2. CDR1 is ENHRY, CDR2 SYGVKD, per germline. The CDR3 is 15 amino acids. With 4 bases clipped from V and 5 bases from J, the junction kept 5 bases outside the gene matches. CDR3 region: CAISVSSGRNNEQFF. The CDR3 DNA reads as TGTGCCATCAGTGTTAGTAGCGGGAGGAACAATGAGCAGTTCTTC.

The chain has TRBV7-9 and TRBJ2-3, with 10 bases lining up with TRBD2. From germline, CDR1 is SEHNR and CDR2 FQNEAQ (reference sequence). The CDR3 sequence is 15 residues long. Unmatched junction bases numbered 8, after V lost 6 bases and J lost 5 bases. The CDR3 spells CASSPGTSERDTQYF. For the CDR3, the DNA is TGTGCCAGCAGTCCCGGGACTAGCGAAAGAGATACGCAGTATTTT.

This clone appeared a few times. The V call is TRBV6-5, the J call TRBJ2-6, with D possibly TRBD1 on 5 matching bases. This CDR3 spans 15 amino acids. With 6 bases removed from V and 0 bases from J, the gap between germline ends came to 9 bases. Germline CDR1 MNHEY, CDR2 SVGAGI. For the CDR3, the DNA is TGTGCCAGCAGATACGACAGCTCTGGGGCCAACGTCCTGACTTTC. As protein: CASRYDSSGANVLTF.

The rearrangement links TRBV29-1 to TRBJ1-2, with D perhaps TRBD1 (6 bases). CDR1 is SQVTM and CDR2 is ANQGSEA in the germline V gene. Trimming shortened V by 6 bases and J by 2 bases, and 22 bases separated the two germline ends. The CDR3 spans 16 residues. CDR3 DNA: TGCAGCGTAGAGATTAGAGGGGGGGATTTCAACTATGGCTACACCTTC. This gives the protein CSVEIRGGDFNYGYTF.

The gene calls are TRBV2 and TRBJ1-2, with a weak D call TRBD1 (5 bases). The germline gives CDR1 SNHLY, CDR2 FYNNEI. The CDR3 is 13 amino acids. V dropped 7 bases and J dropped 1 base, with 10 bases sitting between them. CDR3 in DNA: TGTGCCAGCAAGGCAGGGATTAACTATGGCTACACCTTC. This codes for CASKAGINYGYTF.

V is TRBV6-5 and J is TRBJ1-2; D is unresolved. Germline V gene lookup returns CDR1 MNHEY and CDR2 SVGAGI. The length of the CDR3 is 14 residues. Deletions cut 7 bases from V and 4 bases from J, with 16 bases between. Here the CDR3 DNA reads TGTGCCAGCACTCTCCCGGACGGAGGCTATGGCTACACCTTC. Translating it yields CASTLPDGGYGYTF.

This rearrangement joins TRBV7-9 to TRBJ2-2, with 11 bases fitting TRBD2. The CDR3 totals 15 residues. Looked up from germline, CDR1 is SEHNR and CDR2 is FQNEAQ (reference sequence). The V segment lost 2 bases and the J segment 8 bases; nucleotides outside the gene matches: 4. CDR3 loop: CASSLPSGRMGELFF. CDR3 DNA: TGTGCCAGCAGCTTACCTAGCGGGAGGATGGGGGAGCTGTTTTTT.

This chain links TRBV10-1 with TRBJ2-7; weak D call: TRBD2 (6 bases). Trimming stripped 3 bases from V and 0 bases from J, with 15 bases between. Germline V lookup: CDR1 WNHNN, CDR2 SYGVQD (reference sequence). The CDR3 consists of 16 residues. The CDR3 is CASSEPVDGSSYEQYF. The CDR3 DNA is TGCGCCAGCAGTGAACCGGTAGACGGGAGCTCCTACGAGCAGTACTTC.

The chain couples TRBV28 to TRBJ2-1; weak D call: TRBD2 (6 bases). Germline values: CDR1 MDHEN, CDR2 SYDVKM. The CDR3 has 19 residues. V shed 6 bases and J shed 7 bases, with 31 bases lying between them. CDR3 sequence: CASSLGPMGGSLRGNEQFF. For the CDR3, the DNA is TGTGCCAGCAGCCTAGGACCTATGGGAGGCTCCTTAAGGGGTAATGAGCAGTTCTTC. The whole variable domain, filled in from reference TRBV28 and TRBJ2-1, reads DVKVTQSSRYLVKRTGEKVFLECVQDMDHENMFWYRQDPGLGLRLIYFSYDVKMKEKGDIPEGYSVSREKKERFSLILESASTNQTSMYLCASSLGPMGGSLRGNEQFFGPGTRLTVL.

This chain joins TRBV6-5 and TRBJ2-7, with 7 bases that match TRBD2. Germline V CDR1 and CDR2: MNHEY, SVGAGI. This CDR3 has 13 amino acids. J gave up 4 bases and V 6 bases, and 6 bases lay outside the gene matches. The CDR3: CASSQRRGYEQYF. The CDR3 DNA reads as TGTGCCAGCAGCCAAAGGCGGGGGTACGAGCAGTACTTC.

This chain joins TRBV4-2 and TRBJ1-2; the D gene is possibly TRBD1 (6 bases). This CDR3 has 13 residues. The V end lost 8 bases, the J end lost 3 bases, and 13 bases lay between the germline ends. In germline, CDR1 is LGHNA, CDR2 YNFKEQ. The CDR3 loop is CASGEGVDYGYTF. The CDR3 DNA reads as TGTGCCAGCGGCGAGGGGGTCGACTATGGCTACACCTTC.

The genes are TRBV5-3 and TRBJ1-1; 8 bases are a match to TRBD1. TRBV5-3 is labeled an ORF, and its function is uncertain. The CDR3 has 15 residues. With 4 bases clipped from V and 6 bases from J, the junction kept 11 bases outside the gene matches. DNA of the CDR3: TGTGCCAGAAGCGAGGCGGACAGGGTCGTATCTGAAGCTTTCTTT. Translated: CARSEADRVVSEAFF.

J is TRBJ2-1 and V is TRBV2, with a possible D match to TRBD1 (6 bases). This CDR3 is built from 13 residues. Germline V gene data show CDR1 as SNHLY and CDR2 as FYNNEI. Trimming cost V 6 bases and J 5 bases, with 11 bases left between them. CDR3 nucleotide sequence: TGTGCCAGCAGCGCACAGGGAAACAATGAGCAGTTCTTC. This encodes CASSAQGNNEQFF.

This clone was detected only once. J is TRBJ2-7 and V is TRBV19; TRBD2 matches at 13 bases. V shed 5 bases and J 1 base; nucleotides not matched to a gene: 5. Per the germline V gene, CDR1 is LNHDA and CDR2 is SQIVND (reference sequence). The CDR3 totals 16 residues. CDR3 protein: CASSAPGLAGSYEQYF. The CDR3, as DNA: TGTGCCAGTAGTGCACCGGGACTAGCGGGGTCCTACGAGCAGTACTTC.

The V and J genes are TRBV18 and TRBJ1-5, with D possibly being TRBD1 (5 bases). The germline V gene encodes CDR1 KGHSH and CDR2 LQKENI. The CDR3 is 14 residues long. V shed 6 bases and J shed 3 bases, with 12 bases lying between them. The CDR3 DNA reads as TGTGCCAGCTCTGCGGGGGGGAACAATCAGCCCCAGCATTTT. The encoded protein is CASSAGGNNQPQHF.

Remarks on this clone: One end of the junction varies from germline; a read error may be responsible. The V and J genes are TRBV5-1 and TRBJ1-3, with D possibly being TRBD1 (6 bases). There are 13 residues in the CDR3. Looked up from germline, CDR1 is SGHRS and CDR2 is YFSETQ. In DNA form, the CDR3 reads TGTGCCAGCAGCTTCGATGGGGGCAACACCATATATTTT. Protein: CASSFDGGNTIYF.

The rearrangement joins TRBV29-1 to TRBJ2-2; 7 nucleotides match TRBD1. The CDR3 covers 17 residues. V lost 6 bases to trimming and J lost 0 bases; unmatched junction nucleotides: 13. CDR1 is SQVTM, CDR2 ANQGSEA, per germline. CDR3 nucleotide sequence: TGCAGCGTCCTGGGGCGGACAGGCGTGACGAACACCGGGGAGCTGTTTTTT. Translated: CSVLGRTGVTNTGELFF.

This clone appeared once. V and J are TRBV19 and TRBJ2-1; 11 bases line up with TRBD2. Germline V gene lookup returns CDR1 LNHDA and CDR2 SQIVND (reference sequence). The ends lost 3 bases at V and 7 bases at J; junction bases unmatched: 11. CDR3 length equals 17 residues. CDR3 sequence: CASSILPTSGIGNEQFF. As DNA, the CDR3 is TGTGCCAGTAGTATCCTTCCGACTAGCGGGATAGGTAATGAGCAGTTCTTC. Looking up the rest from reference TRBV19 and TRBJ2-1 gives the full variable domain: DGGITQSPKYLFRKEGQNVTLSCEQNLNHDAMYWYRQDPGQGLRLIYYSQIVNDFQKGDIAEGYSVSREKKESFPLTVTSAQKNPTAFYLCASSILPTSGIGNEQFFGPGTRLTVL.

This chain uses TRBV4-3 with TRBJ1-1; D possibly corresponds to TRBD1 (5 bases). The CDR3 is 13 residues long. CDR1 is LGHNA, CDR2 YSLEER, per germline. V was cut by 7 bases and J by 4 bases, with 13 bases left in between. The DNA of the CDR3 is TGCGCCAGCACAGGGTACAGCACCACTGAAGCTTTCTTT. Translating gives CASTGYSTTEAFF.

The J gene is TRBJ2-3, the V gene TRBV24-1, with unresolved D. Germline values: CDR1 KGHDR, CDR2 SFDVKD. The CDR3 consists of 13 residues. Trimming left V 6 bases short and J 7 bases short, with 13 bases between. DNA for the CDR3: TGTGCCACCAGTCATCAGGAACGCTATACGCAGTATTTT. Protein: CATSHQERYTQYF.

This clone has more than one count but fewer than ten. This chain connects TRBV27 to TRBJ2-1; 7 bases align to TRBD2. V lost 4 bases to trimming and J lost 6 bases; unmatched junction nucleotides: 0. CDR3 size: 12 residues. Germline lookup yields CDR1 MNHEY and CDR2 SMNVEV (reference sequence). The CDR3 nucleotides read TGTGCCAGCAGTTCGGGGGGCAATGAGCAGTTCTTC. Protein: CASSSGGNEQFF.

Only a few counts were recorded for this clone. The gene calls are TRBV5-4 and TRBJ1-4, with D unresolved. The length of the CDR3 is 13 residues. The V gene's germline CDR1 is SGHNT and CDR2 YYREEE (reference sequence). V was pared by 4 bases and J by 8 bases, with 12 bases between. The CDR3 protein is CASSHQTEEKLFF. CDR3 DNA sequence: TGTGCCAGCAGCCACCAGACGGAGGAAAAACTGTTTTTT.

This clone is a singleton in its sample. The rearrangement uses TRBV5-1 and TRBJ2-5, with 7 positions matching TRBD1. Trimming cost V 4 bases and J 0 bases; bases outside gene matches: 6. This CDR3 is built from 15 residues. The germline V gene has CDR1 SGHRS and CDR2 YFSETQ. This chain's CDR3 is CASSTRTGYQETQYF. CDR3 DNA sequence: TGCGCCAGCAGCACTCGGACAGGCTACCAAGAGACCCAGTACTTC.

This clone was observed once. V is TRBV24-1 and J is TRBJ2-1; the match to TRBD2 covers 8 bases. The ends lost 2 bases at V and 0 bases at J; junction bases unmatched: 2. The V gene's germline CDR1 is KGHDR and CDR2 SFDVKD. This CDR3 comprises 16 residues. The CDR3 sequence is CATSDYGTSSYNEQFF. The DNA for the CDR3 is TGTGCCACCAGTGATTACGGGACTAGCTCCTACAATGAGCAGTTCTTC.